Sequencing of this T cell receptor (beta chain) was carried out in a study of cytotoxic CD8 clonotypes in ibrutinib-treated CLL. Losses at the gene ends were 4 bases for V and 6 bases for J; bases not matched to a gene: 11. CDR1 LGHNA and CDR2 YNFKEQ come from the germline V gene. This CDR3 has 15 amino acids. Only one count was recorded for this clone. Its specificity is not known. Study-wide findings and caveats: Once treatment began, public clonotypes, which were uncommon, contracted or stayed stable.

TCRdb keeps only in-frame clones here, not all; method: immunoSEQ multiplex PCR. The sample shows about 140,000 clones, approximately 90% of them seen only once. Here the sequenced sample was PBMCs, taken after 12 months of ibrutinib treatment. The clonotype comes from a human donor with chronic lymphocytic leukemia. The rearrangement links TRBV4-2 to TRBJ1-2; 7 nucleotides match TRBD1. CDR3 sequence (DNA): TGTGCCAGCAGCCGCGCGGGACAGAGGACGGATGGCTACACCTTC. Translated, it gives CASSRAGQRTDGYTF.